This T cell receptor beta chain appears in the sequencing data of a study of shared clonotypes between healthy human individuals. Produced via immunoSEQ multiplex PCR; TCRdb's table is partial and in-frame only. The top ten hold roughly 12% of the sample, which has about 490,000 clones, around 80% seen once. CDR1 and CDR2 (germline): SGHTA, FQGNSA. V was pared by 5 bases and J by 6 bases, with 10 bases of the junction left unmatched. The CDR3 is 15 amino acids. The gene calls are TRBV7-2 and TRBJ2-1, with TRBD2 identical over 7 bases. This clonotype originated in a woman aged 35 to 49 in good health. Some clones in this sample may be carry-over from other donors' samples. Sequenced: PBMCs. The CDR3 protein is CASSSGTKMINEQFF. CDR3 sequence (DNA): TGTGCCAGCAGCAGCGGGACGAAGATGATCAATGAGCAGTTCTTC.